Sequencing of this T cell receptor beta chain was carried out in a study of lymphopenia after photon versus proton radiotherapy (dated by TCRdb to about 2019). About the study as a whole: Photon and proton radiation therapy were compared by the study for their immunological effects in patients with gastrointestinal tumors who developed high-grade lymphopenia. The cohort included some 20 patients with gastrointestinal tumors who developed lymphopenia after receiving either photon or proton therapy. The goal of the study was to characterize the differences between the two radiation modalities in how they affect the immune system.

With respect to this clone: Its antigen remains unidentified. No base quality information exists; no much larger clone differs at one position.

The library was obtained by the immunoSEQ multiplex PCR assay. T cell repertoires were profiled with deep sequencing of rearranged TCR beta loci together with multiparametric flow cytometry. In TCRdb, the immuneACCESS table is reduced to in-frame sequences with V and J assigned. These tables do not hold every clone; where another copy was compared, an unresolved V gene accounts for under half, and the others remain unexplained. The sample table lists 25,000 to 30,000 clones, roughly nine tenths of them with a count of one. The top ten clonotypes cover 0.65% to 0.9% of the sample. On the study overall, not on this receptor specifically: Once the lymphocyte count had reached its nadir, the repertoires of photon-treated patients showed oligoclonal expansion, particularly of CD8+ Temra cells, and this expansion drove the decline in diversity. Relative stability during treatment was observed in proton-treated patients, whereas loss of naive T cells and TCR diversity and gain of effector/memory populations were observed in photon-treated patients. The survival association was assessed only in patients who died, and better survival with proton therapy was presented by the authors as a possibility rather than a demonstrated result. Across the cohort, a larger post-nadir drop in TCR diversity was inversely correlated with overall survival time among patients who died.

Spanning cysteine to phenylalanine, the CDR3 consists of 16 amino acids. Only the CDR3 DNA is retained, 48 bases long and in frame from the first base. The V end loses 3 bases and the J end loses 5 bases, and a stretch of 20 bases separates them. Reading the germline V gene gives CDR1 SGHRS and CDR2 YFSETQ. This chain joins TRBV5-1 to TRBJ1-1, with TRBD1 as a weak D call on 5 bases. This clonotype was sampled from a woman aged 50 to 60 with cholangiocarcinoma. This material consisted of peripheral blood, taken from a patient treated with photon-based radiotherapy. The sequenced DNA: TGCGCCAGCAGCTCCGGCAGAGTAGGTTGGACAACTGAAGCTTTCTTT. The translation is CASSSGRVGWTTEAFF.